These 27 T cell receptor beta chains share one sample of origin, sequenced in a study of Ad26.COV2.S vaccination and SARS-CoV-2 variants. Sequenced by immunoSEQ multiplex PCR; TCRdb stores in-frame clones only, minus some. The sample shows roughly 460,000 clones, approximately 90% of them seen only once. Treatment given: roughly 19 received Ad26.COV2.S at low or high dose, single or two shots; roughly five received placebo; per-sample allocation not given. Collection of samples fell on day 63 after the first vaccine or placebo injection. The material was peripheral blood, obtained in a trial of Ad26.COV2.S vaccine versus placebo. The receptors were gathered from a person between 18 and 65 years old who received the Ad26.COV2.S COVID-19 vaccine or a placebo.

The gene calls are TRBV29-1 and TRBJ2-2; no definite D call. There are 14 residues in the CDR3. Germline CDR1 is SQVTM and CDR2 is ANQGSEA. Deletions cut 0 bases from V and 8 bases from J, with 13 bases between. This CDR3 is CSVEERHPEGELFF. As DNA, the CDR3 is TGCAGCGTTGAAGAGAGACATCCCGAGGGGGAGCTGTTTTTT.

The count of this clone is one. V is TRBV6-5 and J is TRBJ2-7; unclear D gene. Germline CDR1 and CDR2: MNHEY and SVGAGI. Trimming took 6 bases from V and 1 from J, leaving 13 bases between them. This CDR3 is built from 14 residues. The CDR3 DNA reads TGTGCCAGCAGGAAGGATTTGGCGTCCTACGAGCAGTACTTC. Translating it yields CASRKDLASYEQYF.

The CDR3 nucleotides are TGTGCCAGCAGTTACGCTAGCGGGGGAGGGAATACGCAGTATTTT. Amino acids: CASSYASGGGNTQYF. The rearrangement joins TRBV6-5 to TRBJ2-3; 10 bases are a match to TRBD2. The CDR3 spans 15 residues. Germline CDR1 MNHEY, CDR2 SVGAGI. The junction had 6 bases not matched to a gene; V was cut back by 2 bases and J by 7 bases.

V gene TRBV24-1 combines with J gene TRBJ1-5; TRBD1 is a possible D gene (5 bases). This CDR3 has 15 residues. Germline loops: CDR1 KGHDR, CDR2 SFDVKD. The ends were cut back, 2 bases at V and 9 bases at J, with 16 bases in the middle. The CDR3 sequence: CATSDSRDGYGPQHF. CDR3 in DNA: TGTGCCACCAGTGATTCCCGGGACGGGTATGGGCCCCAGCATTTT.

The CDR3 coding sequence is TGTGCCAGTAGTATCTTACTTACAGGTAACACTGAAGCTTTCTTT. It translates to CASSILLTGNTEAFF. The gene calls are TRBV19 and TRBJ1-1, with D possibly being TRBD1 (5 bases). The V and J ends lost 3 bases and 2 bases respectively, with 13 bases between them. The CDR3 runs 15 residues. Germline V gene sequence: CDR1 LNHDA, CDR2 SQIVND (reference sequence).

The V call is TRBV19, the J call TRBJ2-1, with TRBD2 matching over 12 bases. Germline CDR1 LNHDA, CDR2 SQIVND (reference sequence). Trimming at V came to 7 bases and at J to 10 bases, leaving 11 bases not matched to a gene. The CDR3 sequence is 15 residues long. This CDR3 is CASTRLAGGPGEQFF. Written as DNA, the CDR3 is TGTGCCAGTACCCGTCTAGCGGGAGGGCCGGGGGAGCAGTTCTTC.

This chain links TRBV3-1 (or the pseudogene TRBV3-2) with TRBJ2-2; D remains unclear. CDR3 length: 15 residues. Trimming cost V 4 bases and J 4 bases, with 13 bases left between them. In germline, CDR1 is LGHDT, CDR2 YNNKEL (reference sequence). The CDR3, as DNA: TGTGCCAGCAGCCGGCTAGGTCGTTTCACCGGGGAGCTGTTTTTT. Translating it yields CASSRLGRFTGELFF.

For this clone: The same CDR3 is also encoded by other DNA sequences in this sample. The chain joins TRBV7-9 to TRBJ2-3; D is undetermined. The ends were cut back, 1 base at V and 3 bases at J, with 2 bases in the middle. This CDR3 is built from 12 residues. Germline values: CDR1 SEHNR, CDR2 FQNEAQ (reference sequence). CDR3 in DNA: TGTGCCAGCAGCTTAGAGACAGATACGCAGTATTTT. Residues: CASSLETDTQYF.

The chain employs TRBV7-8 and TRBJ1-1; tentative D call: TRBD1 (5 bases). The V end was cut by 1 base, the J end by 5 bases, with 11 bases between. Germline CDR1 is SGHVS and CDR2 is FQNEAQ. The CDR3 sequence is 14 residues long. The CDR3 DNA follows: TGTGCCAGCAGCTTAGGTTCGGGGGGTACTGAAGCTTTCTTT. Protein: CASSLGSGGTEAFF.

V usage is TRBV13 and J usage is TRBJ2-2; D gene uncertain. CDR1 and CDR2 (germline): PRHDT, FYEKMQ (reference sequence). The CDR3 is 11 residues long. Trimming left V 6 bases short and J 7 bases short, with 6 bases between. In DNA form, the CDR3 reads TGTGCCAGCAGTCATAACGGGGAGCTGTTTTTT. This encodes CASSHNGELFF.

This clone was recorded once. This chain joins TRBV19 and TRBJ1-1, with 7 bases that match TRBD1. The CDR3 runs to 13 residues. The V gene's germline CDR1 is LNHDA and CDR2 SQIVND (reference sequence). J gave up 10 bases and V 1 base, and 6 bases lay outside the gene matches. CDR3 bases: TGTGCCAGTAGTATAGTCCAGGGGGAGGGAGCTTTCTTT. It encodes CASSIVQGEGAFF.

A few counts support this clone. The chain combines TRBV6-2 or TRBV6-3 with TRBJ2-2; TRBD2 agrees at 11 bases. V gave up 5 bases and J gave up 4 bases; unmatched junction bases: 6. The CDR3 runs to 16 residues. Germline CDR1 reads MNHEY; CDR2 reads SVGEGT. In DNA, the CDR3 is TGTGCCAGCAGTCGACTAGCGGGGAAGGGCACCGGGGAGCTGTTTTTT. Residues: CASSRLAGKGTGELFF.

V gene TRBV9 combines with J gene TRBJ2-7; D is ambiguous. The V end lost 0 bases, the J end lost 3 bases, and 7 bases lay between the germline ends. From germline, CDR1 is SGDLS and CDR2 YYNGEE. This CDR3 has 13 amino acids. The CDR3 reads CASSVVSGYEQYF. The DNA of the CDR3 is TGTGCCAGCAGCGTAGTATCCGGCTACGAGCAGTACTTC.

Here the CDR3 DNA reads TGTGCCAGTAGTCCCCAAAATACAGGGCTTGGCGGCTACACCTTC. Its protein is CASSPQNTGLGGYTF. The V call is TRBV19, the J call TRBJ1-2, with a possible D match to TRBD1 (6 bases). V shed 5 bases and J shed 8 bases, with 21 bases lying between them. The CDR3 consists of 15 residues. Germline V gene lookup returns CDR1 LNHDA and CDR2 SQIVND (reference sequence).

The rearrangement joins TRBV21-1 to TRBJ2-7; the DNA was not used to check the table's D call, TRBD1. TRBV21-1 is classified as a pseudogene. This CDR3 spans 15 amino acids. The CDR3 is CASSPGQGVTYEQYF. In DNA form, the CDR3 reads TGTGCCAGCAGCCCTGGACAGGGAGTCACCTACGAGCAGTACTTC.

The V call is TRBV4-2, the J call TRBJ1-1, with no clear D. CDR1 is LGHNA, CDR2 YNFKEQ, per germline. The CDR3 runs 17 residues. The V gene lost 0 bases and the J gene lost 0 bases, with 14 bases spanning the gap. CDR3 amino acids: CASSQDRAGYLNTEAFF. The CDR3 DNA reads TGTGCCAGCAGCCAAGATCGGGCAGGCTATTTGAACACTGAAGCTTTCTTT.

V gene TRBV20-1 combines with J gene TRBJ1-2, with no clear D. CDR3 size: 8 residues. Germline lookup yields CDR1 DFQATT and CDR2 SNEGSKA (reference sequence). Trimming cost V 4 bases and J 10 bases, with 4 bases left between them. CDR3 region: CSATDYTF. CDR3 bases: TGCAGTGCTACCGACTACACCTTC.

The DNA for the CDR3 is TGTGCCAGCAATGGTGGGGCTGAGCAGTTCTTC. Residues: CASNGGAEQFF. The chain uses TRBV7-9 and TRBJ2-1, with a possible D match to TRBD1 (5 bases). This CDR3 contains 11 residues. V lost 7 bases and J 9 bases, leaving 10 bases between the germline ends. The germline V gene encodes CDR1 SEHNR and CDR2 FQNEAQ (reference sequence).

This chain uses TRBV9 with TRBJ2-1, with D possibly being TRBD1 (5 bases). The V end was cut by 3 bases, the J end by 12 bases, with 19 bases between. This CDR3 region has 14 residues. The germline CDR1 and CDR2 sequences are SGDLS and YYNGEE. The CDR3 here is CASSAAWGGVGQFF. As DNA, the CDR3 is TGTGCCAGCAGCGCAGCATGGGGCGGCGTGGGGCAGTTCTTC.

The genes are TRBV4-3 and TRBJ2-3, with a tentative D call TRBD1 (5 bases). This CDR3 has 17 amino acids. V was trimmed by 1 base and J by 0 bases, leaving 14 bases between them. The germline gives CDR1 LGHNA, CDR2 YSLEER. In nucleotides, the CDR3 is TGCGCCAGCAGCCAAGCCCTTAGGCAGGGAAGCACAGATACGCAGTATTTT. Amino acids: CASSQALRQGSTDTQYF.

For this clone: Other DNA variants within this sample encode the same CDR3. V is TRBV7-2 and J is TRBJ1-1; TRBD1 matches at 8 bases. Germline values: CDR1 SGHTA, CDR2 FQGNSA. The CDR3 is 13 residues long. The V gene end was trimmed by 5 bases and the J gene end by 3 bases; junction bases not matched to a gene: 2. In DNA, the CDR3 is TGTGCCAGCAGCCTGACAGGGGACACTGAAGCTTTCTTT. This encodes CASSLTGDTEAFF.

This chain connects TRBV19 to TRBJ1-2; the match to TRBD1 covers 10 bases. The CDR3 runs to 16 residues. The germline CDR1 and CDR2 sequences are LNHDA and SQIVND (reference sequence). V lost 5 bases, J lost 2 bases, and 8 bases stayed unmatched. CDR3 residues: CASSPRDRGANYGYTF. The CDR3 coding sequence is TGTGCCAGTAGTCCTCGGGACAGGGGTGCCAACTATGGCTACACCTTC.

Regarding this clone: A read error may account for a junction end that differs from germline. The chain recombines TRBV7-7 with TRBJ2-1; 14 nucleotides agree with TRBD2. Per germline, CDR1 SSHAT and CDR2 FNYEAQ (reference sequence). The CDR3 runs 15 residues. This chain's CDR3 is CASSRLAGGYNEQFF. The CDR3 nucleotides are TGTGCTAGCAGCCGACTAGCGGGGGGGTACAATGAGCAGTTCTTC.

The rearrangement uses TRBV27 and TRBJ1-1; D possibly corresponds to TRBD1 (5 bases). Deletions cut 1 base from V and 7 bases from J, with 16 bases between. CDR1 and CDR2 from the germline V gene are MNHEY and SMNVEV (reference sequence). The CDR3 totals 15 residues. CDR3 in amino acids: CASSLLGGSAHEAFF. CDR3 DNA: TGTGCCAGCAGTTTATTGGGGGGGTCTGCCCATGAAGCTTTCTTT.

This chain links TRBV30 with TRBJ2-2; 7 bases are shared with TRBD2. V trimming: 5 bases; J trimming: 6 bases; junction bases outside the gene matches: 0. This CDR3 has 11 amino acids. Germline V gene data show CDR1 as GTSNPN and CDR2 as SVGIG (reference sequence). Here the CDR3 DNA reads TGTGCCTGGGGACTAGCCGGGGAGCTGTTTTTT. This gives the protein CAWGLAGELFF.

This clone came up a few times. J is TRBJ1-2 and V is TRBV19; a weak D match, TRBD1 (5 bases). Per the germline V gene, CDR1 is LNHDA and CDR2 is SQIVND (reference sequence). The CDR3 consists of 12 residues. The V and J ends lost 6 bases and 4 bases respectively, with 9 bases between them. CDR3 protein: CASRQGSYGYTF. The CDR3, as DNA: TGTGCCAGTAGGCAGGGTTCCTATGGCTACACCTTC.

This chain links TRBV27 with TRBJ2-7; no firm D call. The CDR3 consists of 15 residues. Per germline, CDR1 MNHEY and CDR2 SMNVEV (reference sequence). Between the trimmed V and J ends, which lost 6 bases and 2 bases, there was a span of 17 bases. The chain's CDR3 is CASRPSPGEAYEQYF. DNA of the CDR3: TGTGCCAGCAGGCCCTCCCCAGGAGAAGCCTACGAGCAGTACTTC.